Following are 30 T cell receptor beta chains from one sample sequenced in a study of post-analysis software for immune sequencing data. Study results and caveats: Relative to controls, patients had about 5 TRBV segments at higher frequency, with TRBV5-6, TRBV5-1 and TRBV20-1 among these.

No antigen has been identified for these receptors. Libraries were made from TCR beta cDNA, and they carried unique molecular identifiers. Via MiXCR, TCRdb re-called the PCR reads, giving one row per CDR3 protein. The sample holds 750,000 to 900,000 distinct CDR3 sequences; roughly 50% are singletons and the top ten take roughly 4.4%. Sequenced material: blood. The receptor source for this set is a girl aged 10-17 years with multiple sclerosis.

V usage is TRBV24-1 and J usage is TRBJ2-5, with 7 bases lining up with TRBD1. CDR3 size: 13 residues. V lost 1 base, J lost 11 bases, and 6 bases stayed unmatched. Per germline, CDR1 KGHDR and CDR2 SFDVKD. The CDR3 region has the DNA TGTGCCACCAGTGATTTCACAGGGGAAGGGCAGTACTTC. Protein product: CATSDFTGEGQYF.

The V call is TRBV6-6, the J call TRBJ2-5; 7 bases fit TRBD1. The J call is uncertain, as TRBJ2-7 better fits the DNA end. The CDR3 is 13 residues long. The germline gives CDR1 MNHNY, CDR2 SVGAGI (reference sequence). CDR3 region: CASNIGTVGEQYF. The CDR3 DNA sequence: TGTGCCAGCAACATAGGGACAGTCGGCGAGCAGTACTTC.

V and J are TRBV20-1 and TRBJ2-7; TRBD1 aligns across 9 bases. The CDR3 contains 16 residues. The V and J ends lost 5 bases and 0 bases, in that order; junction bases with no gene match: 11. CDR1 and CDR2 (germline): DFQATT, SNEGSKA (reference sequence). This CDR3 reads CSAERTGGPLSYEQYF. CDR3 nucleotides: TGCAGTGCTGAACGAACAGGGGGCCCACTCTCCTACGAGCAGTACTTC.

The chain combines TRBV20-1 with TRBJ2-4; D may be TRBD2 (6 bases). The tail of the sequence fits TRBJ2-7 better, so the J call may be wrong. The CDR3 is made up of 14 amino acids. Germline loops: CDR1 DFQATT, CDR2 SNEGSKA (reference sequence). The CDR3 loop reads CSAESLANSYEQYF. DNA for the CDR3: TGCAGTGCTGAGAGCCTAGCGAATTCCTACGAGCAGTACTTC.

This clonotype was counted between two and nine times. This chain links TRBV28 with TRBJ2-5, with 9 bases identical to TRBD2. V was pared by 7 bases and J by 0 bases, with 3 bases of the junction left unmatched. This CDR3 has 14 amino acids. Germline V lookup: CDR1 MDHEN, CDR2 SYDVKM. The CDR3 reads CASTLAGYQETQYF. The CDR3 region has the DNA TGTGCCAGCACTCTAGCGGGGTACCAAGAGACCCAGTACTTC.

The genes are TRBV2 and TRBJ2-3, with unresolved D. Germline lookup yields CDR1 SNHLY and CDR2 FYNNEI. The CDR3 covers 12 residues. Trimming pared 8 bases from V and 4 bases from J, leaving 10 bases between. In DNA form, the CDR3 reads TGTGCCAGCGGCCTTGTGGCAGATACGCAGTATTTT. The encoded protein is CASGLVADTQYF.

This chain joins TRBV13 and TRBJ2-3; 9 bases are shared with TRBD1. After removal of 5 bases from V and 5 bases from J, the junction contained 11 bases not matched to a gene. The CDR3 contains 16 residues. Germline V gene lookup returns CDR1 PRHDT and CDR2 FYEKMQ (reference sequence). The CDR3 region is CASSTQRTGAKDTQYF. CDR3 nucleotide sequence: TGTGCCAGCAGCACCCAAAGGACAGGGGCAAAAGATACGCAGTATTTT.

This sequence joins TRBV5-1 and TRBJ2-5; 11 nucleotides align to TRBD2. The CDR3 has 16 residues. From germline, CDR1 is SGHRS and CDR2 YFSETQ. With V trimmed by 0 bases and J by 1 base, 2 bases remained unmatched. The CDR3 loop reads CASSLGGTSGQETQYF. CDR3 bases: TGCGCCAGCAGCTTGGGGGGGACTAGCGGCCAAGAGACCCAGTACTTC. Together with reference TRBV5-1 and TRBJ2-5, the CDR3 gives the full variable domain: KAGVTQTPRYLIKTRGQQVTLSCSPISGHRSVSWYQQTPGQGLQFLFEYFSETQRNKGNFPGRFSGRQFSNSRSEMNVSTLELGDSALYLCASSLGGTSGQETQYFGPGTRLLVL.

This chain links TRBV20-1 with TRBJ2-1, with unresolved D. Per germline, CDR1 DFQATT and CDR2 SNEGSKA (reference sequence). This CDR3 contains 12 residues. V lost 3 bases and J lost 10, with 13 bases in between. CDR3 nucleotide sequence: TGCAGTGCTAGGTCCCCCTGGGGAGAGCAGTTCTTC. This sequence encodes CSARSPWGEQFF.

Notes on this clonotype: A read error may account for a junction end that differs from germline. The chain employs TRBV20-1 and TRBJ1-2, with a possible D match to TRBD1 (5 bases). The germline gives CDR1 DFQATT, CDR2 SNEGSKA (reference sequence). The CDR3 spans 13 residues. The CDR3 is CRHSESDSYGYTF. Written as DNA, the CDR3 is TGCAGACATTCTGAATCCGACAGCTATGGCTACACTTTC.

This chain connects TRBV7-9 to TRBJ2-3; TRBD1 matches 9 bases. Trimming cost V 2 bases and J 6 bases; bases outside gene matches: 9. Germline V gene lookup returns CDR1 SEHNR and CDR2 FQNEAQ (reference sequence). The CDR3 runs to 16 residues. CDR3 DNA sequence: TGTGCCAGCAGCTTAATACAGGGGGCGGGTCAGGATACGCAGTATTTT. This codes for CASSLIQGAGQDTQYF.

The chain couples TRBV28 to TRBJ1-5; D ambiguous. CDR3 length: 13 amino acids. The germline gives CDR1 MDHEN, CDR2 SYDVKM. Trimming pared 5 bases from V and 5 bases from J, leaving 10 bases between. CDR3 protein: CASSSQIDQPQHF. The CDR3 DNA follows: TGTGCCAGCAGTAGCCAGATAGATCAGCCCCAGCATTTT.

The V call is TRBV7-2, the J call TRBJ1-5; 7 bases line up with TRBD1. The CDR3 extends over 16 amino acids. In germline, CDR1 is SGHTA, CDR2 FQGNSA. Unmatched junction bases numbered 9, after V lost 5 bases and J lost 2 bases. The CDR3 protein is CASSPLAGGGNQPQHF. The CDR3 nucleotides read TGTGCCAGCAGCCCTCTGGCAGGGGGTGGCAATCAGCCCCAGCATTTT.

This clonotype was seen a few times. The chain carries TRBV2 and TRBJ2-7; D might be TRBD2 (6 bases). The CDR3 loop spans 15 amino acids. Germline CDR1 reads SNHLY; CDR2 reads FYNNEI. V lost 6 bases, J lost 3 bases, and 18 bases lay in between. In DNA, the CDR3 is TGTGCCAGCAGCCCTCCTAGCGCCACCCACTACGAGCAGTACTTC. It yields the protein CASSPPSATHYEQYF.

As regards this clonotype: One end of the junction does not line up with germline, which may come from a read error. The chain links TRBV27 to TRBJ2-7, with TRBD2 matching 12 bases. In germline, CDR1 is MNHEY, CDR2 SMNVEV (reference sequence). CDR3 size: 15 residues. The DNA of the CDR3 is TGTGCCAGCAGCCCTAGCGGGGGGGGCTCCTACGTGCAGTACTTC. The encoded protein is CASSPSGGGSYVQYF.

The rearrangement joins TRBV6-6 to TRBJ2-4, with TRBD2 matching over 12 bases. V dropped 0 bases and J dropped 13; count of bases not matched to a gene: 7. CDR1 is MNHNY and CDR2 is SVGAGI in the germline V gene (reference sequence). The CDR3 sequence is 15 residues long. The CDR3 spells CASSYSPSGRVEQYF. The DNA of the CDR3 is TGTGCCAGCAGTTACTCGCCTAGCGGGAGGGTAGAGCAGTACTTC.

V usage is TRBV14 and J usage is TRBJ2-7, with 8 bases matching TRBD2. The J call is doubtful: the DNA matches TRBJ2-5 better. The CDR3 sequence is 16 residues long. CDR1 is SGHDN and CDR2 is FVKESK in the germline V gene. The CDR3 loop reads CASSQDRRTSGETQYF. Here the CDR3 DNA reads TGTGCCAGCAGCCAAGATCGGAGAACTAGCGGAGAGACCCAGTACTTC.

The V and J genes are TRBV15 and TRBJ1-6; D is unclear. V lost 5 bases to trimming and J lost 0 bases, with 23 bases between them. CDR1 is LNHNV, CDR2 YYDKDF, per germline (reference sequence). CDR3 length: 20 residues. The DNA of the CDR3 is TGTGCCACCAGCTGGGTACAAGTCCTCTCCCGGGGCTCCTATAATTCACCCCTCCACTTT. This encodes CATSWVQVLSRGSYNSPLHF.

Remarks on this clonotype: A much more abundant neighbour one base away suggests this may be a read error. The rearrangement joins TRBV12-3 or TRBV12-4 to TRBJ2-1, with 11 bases aligning to TRBD1. With V trimmed by 3 bases and J by 6 bases, 4 bases remained unmatched. The CDR3 is 15 residues long. DNA of the CDR3: TGTGCCAGCAGTTTTGGACAGGGGGCGTGCAATGAGCAGTTCTTC. Protein product: CASSFGQGACNEQFF.

CDR3 nucleotides: TGTGCCAGCAGCGTAGGCACCGGCAATCAGCCCCAGCATTTT. Translation: CASSVGTGNQPQHF. The chain combines TRBV9 with TRBJ1-5; D is ambiguous. This CDR3 spans 14 amino acids. With 0 bases removed from V and 2 bases from J, the gap between germline ends came to 6 bases. Germline V CDR1 and CDR2: SGDLS, YYNGEE.

In its sample, this clonotype was seen a few times. This chain uses TRBV20-1 with TRBJ2-5, with D perhaps given as TRBD1 or TRBD2 (6 bases each). Looked up from germline, CDR1 is DFQATT and CDR2 is SNEGSKA (reference sequence). The CDR3 extends over 14 amino acids. Trimming cost V 4 bases and J 2 bases, with 14 bases left between them. CDR3 sequence: CSATRGGWQETQYF. In nucleotides, the CDR3 is TGCAGTGCTACCAGGGGAGGATGGCAAGAGACCCAGTACTTC.

This clonotype occurred a few times. This chain uses TRBV12-3 or TRBV12-4 with TRBJ2-1; D is unclear. V lost 5 bases to trimming and J lost 7 bases, with 12 bases between them. The CDR3 sequence is 13 residues long. The DNA for the CDR3 is TGTGCCAGCAGTATCGGACCGGGTAATGAGCAGTTCTTC. It translates to CASSIGPGNEQFF.

The chain is built from TRBV20-1 and TRBJ1-5; 8 bases are a match to TRBD1. Germline assignment: CDR1 DFQATT and CDR2 SNEGSKA (reference sequence). This CDR3 comprises 16 residues. With 4 bases clipped from V and 0 bases from J, the junction kept 8 bases outside the gene matches. The CDR3 sequence is CSAITGGLYSNQPQHF. CDR3 coding DNA: TGCAGTGCTATAACAGGGGGATTGTATAGCAATCAGCCCCAGCATTTT.

V is TRBV7-2 and J is TRBJ2-7; 15 bases map to TRBD2. The CDR3 runs to 18 residues. The germline V gene has CDR1 SGHTA and CDR2 FQGNSA. V was pared by 5 bases and J by 3 bases, with 11 bases of the junction left unmatched. Here the CDR3 DNA reads TGTGCCAGCAGCCAGGGACTAGCGGGAGGCCACTTCATCTACGAGCAGTACTTC. It translates to CASSQGLAGGHFIYEQYF. The complete variable domain, with remaining parts taken from reference TRBV7-2 and TRBJ2-7, reads GAGVSQSPSNKVTEKGKDVELRCDPISGHTALYWYRQSLGQGLEFLIYFQGNSAPDKSGLPSDRFSAERTGGSVSTLTIQRTQQEDSAVYLCASSQGLAGGHFIYEQYFGPGTRLTVT.

This clonotype was detected only a few times. The V gene is TRBV9, the J gene TRBJ2-6, with TRBD2 identical over 7 bases. CDR3 length: 19 amino acids. V was pared by 1 base and J by 4 bases, with 14 bases of the junction left unmatched. Germline V gene data show CDR1 as SGDLS and CDR2 as YYNGEE. CDR3 sequence: CASSVPVGRDYTGANVLTF. The DNA for the CDR3 is TGTGCCAGCAGCGTACCCGTAGGCAGGGACTATACAGGGGCCAACGTCCTGACTTTC. The whole variable domain, filled in from reference TRBV9 and TRBJ2-6, reads DSGVTQTPKHLITATGQRVTLRCSPRSGDLSVYWYQQSLDQGLQFLIQYYNGEERAKGNILERFSAQQFPDLHSELNLSSLELGDSALYFCASSVPVGRDYTGANVLTFGAGSRLTVL.

This clonotype was detected a few times. The V call is TRBV7-9, the J call TRBJ2-5; D is unresolved. The CDR3 runs to 15 residues. Per germline, CDR1 SEHNR and CDR2 FQNEAQ (reference sequence). The germline V and J ends were trimmed by 0 bases and 1 base, with 9 bases remaining between them. CDR3 DNA sequence: TGTGCCAGCAGCTTAGCGGGCGGAATCCAAGAGACCCAGTACTTC. Translating it yields CASSLAGGIQETQYF.

CDR3 loop: CATGLAGFYEQYF. CDR3 bases: TGTGCCACCGGACTAGCGGGCTTCTACGAGCAGTACTTC. The J gene is TRBJ2-5, the V gene TRBV2; TRBD2 agrees at 11 bases. The last part of the DNA fits TRBJ2-7 better; the J call may be wrong. Germline V CDR1 and CDR2: SNHLY, FYNNEI. The CDR3 sequence is 13 residues long.

This rearrangement joins TRBV12-3 or TRBV12-4 to TRBJ2-5, with 10 bases lining up with TRBD2. This CDR3 has 16 residues. V was pared by 3 bases and J by 5 bases, with 9 bases of the junction left unmatched. This CDR3 is CASSFFPSGSRETQYF. DNA for the CDR3: TGTGCCAGCAGTTTCTTCCCTAGCGGGAGCCGGGAGACCCAGTACTTC.

The V gene is TRBV7-2, the J gene TRBJ1-6, with no clear D. Looked up from germline, CDR1 is SGHTA and CDR2 is FQGNSA. The CDR3 contains 17 residues. V was pared by 5 bases and J by 5 bases, with 19 bases between. The CDR3 reads CASSPYWGVGNNSPLHF. CDR3 nucleotide sequence: TGTGCCAGCAGCCCTTATTGGGGAGTTGGGAATAATTCACCCCTCCACTTT.

This clonotype has a handful of counts. The genes are TRBV10-3 and TRBJ2-1, with D uncertain. Germline CDR1 reads ENHRY; CDR2 reads SYGVKD. CDR3 size: 15 residues. Trimming pared 3 bases from V and 7 bases from J, leaving 16 bases between. The CDR3 loop is CAISDSLGLANEQFF. CDR3 coding DNA: TGTGCCATCAGTGACTCCCTTGGGTTGGCGAATGAGCAGTTCTTC.